This T cell receptor (beta chain) stems from a study of CD8 T cells in Susac syndrome. Reverse transcription of roughly 0.5 to 1 ug RNA was carried out with random hexamers. TCRdb itself ran the immunoSEQ multiplex PCR reads through MiXCR, one entry per CDR3 protein. This sample has 110,000 or so distinct CDR3 sequences; approximately 93% occur once, and the top ten carry roughly 0.088%. The CDR3 length is 14 residues. Germline V gene data show CDR1 as MNHEY and CDR2 as SVGAGI. V trimming: 2 bases; J trimming: 7 bases; junction bases outside the gene matches: 5. This clonotype has a handful of counts.

V and J are TRBV6-5 and TRBJ2-1; 7 bases map to TRBD1. The sequence was collected from a human donor with multiple sclerosis. Sequenced material: CD4+ T cells from PBMCs. The CDR3: CASSYRGLHNEQFF. In DNA form, the CDR3 reads TGTGCCAGCAGTTACAGGGGGCTCCATAATGAGCAGTTCTTC.